This T cell receptor (beta chain) was captured by sequencing in a study of T cell changes during pregnancy in multiple sclerosis. The assay was immunoSEQ multiplex PCR, and TCRdb's table has in-frame clones only and misses some. The sample shows tens of thousands of clones, approximately 91% of them seen only once. Here the sequenced sample was CD4+ T cells from peripheral blood mononuclear cells, taken in the third trimester of pregnancy. The receptor source for this set is a female donor in good health, enrolled as a control in a pregnancy study.

This clone was recorded once. The V and J genes are TRBV25-1 and TRBJ1-1; no clear D gene. CDR3 length: 14 residues. CDR1 MGHDK and CDR2 SYGVNS come from the germline V gene. The ends were cut back, 5 bases at V and 5 bases at J, with 15 bases in the middle. This CDR3 is CASSSANRRTEAFF. The CDR3 DNA reads as TGTGCCAGCAGTAGCGCTAACCGGAGAACTGAAGCTTTCTTT.